A selection of T cell receptor beta chains follows, all from one sample in a study of blood T cells in healthy people across ages. MiXCR, run by TCRdb on the 5' RACE reads, gives a single entry per CDR3 protein. Among about 800,000 distinct CDR3 sequences listed, roughly 64% were seen once. The specimen was blood. The receptors originated from a man younger than 40 in good health. The CDR3 runs from the conserved cysteine through the conserved F or W. The D gene is left open where the match is weak. Expanded clones get a size class; other rows say once, few or many, or leave the size out.

size: once
V: TRBV4-3
J: TRBJ2-1
D: -
DNA: TGCGCCAGCAGCCAAGATCTGGCTCCGATCTCCTACAATGAGCAGTTCTTC
CDR3: CASSQDLAPISYNEQFF

size: -
V: TRBV7-9
J: TRBJ2-1
D: -
DNA: TGTGCCAGCAGCTCAACAGGACACAATGAGCAGTTCTTC
CDR3: CASSSTGHNEQFF

size: -
V: TRBV2
J: TRBJ1-5
D: -
DNA: TGTGCCAGCTCCGGGCTAGACTTTTATCAGCCCCAGCATTTT
CDR3: CASSGLDFYQPQHF

size: -
V: TRBV12-3/TRBV12-4
J: TRBJ2-7
D: TRBD2
DNA: TGTGCCAGCAGTTCCTCTGCTCGGGTAGCGGGGGCCTACGAGCAGTACTTC
CDR3: CASSSSARVAGAYEQYF

size: -
V: TRBV20-1
J: TRBJ2-6
D: TRBD2
DNA: TGCAGTGCTAGGTTCGATTTGGGACTAGCGGGAGCGGGGGCCAACGTCCTGACTTTC
CDR3: CSARFDLGLAGAGANVLTF

size: few
V: TRBV20-1
J: TRBJ2-1
D: TRBD2
DNA: TGCAGTGCTGTCTGGACTAGCGGTTACAATGAGCAGTTCTTC
CDR3: CSAVWTSGYNEQFF

size: -
V: TRBV20-1
J: TRBJ2-1
D: TRBD2
DNA: TGCAGTGCACCACTAGCGGGAGGGCCTATCCGTCGAGGTGAGCAGTTCTTC
CDR3: CSAPLAGGPIRRGEQFF

size: few
V: TRBV20-1
J: TRBJ2-1
D: TRBD2
DNA: TGCAGTGCTAGAGACAGACTAGCGGGAGTTGTCAATGAGCAGTTCTTC
CDR3: CSARDRLAGVVNEQFF

size: -
V: TRBV5-1
J: TRBJ2-5
D: -
DNA: TGCGCCAGCAGCTTAATGCAGGTTCGAGAGACCCAGTACTTC
CDR3: CASSLMQVRETQYF

size: -
V: TRBV6-2/TRBV6-3
J: TRBJ2-6
D: -
DNA: TGTGCCAGCAGTTACGGCCGCAACTCTGGGGCCGACGTCCTGACTTTC
CDR3: CASSYGRNSGADVLTF

size: -
V: TRBV21-1
J: TRBJ2-4
D: -
DNA: TGTGCCAGCAGCAAACTTCAGGGACGGGAGCAGTACTTC
CDR3: CASSKLQGREQYF

size: -
V: TRBV6-5
J: TRBJ1-5
D: -
DNA: TGTGCCAGCAGTTTCTTCGGGCAGCCCCAGCATTTT
CDR3: CASSFFGQPQHF

size: few
V: TRBV29-1
J: TRBJ2-7
D: TRBD2
DNA: TGCAGCGTTGAAGATTCGTGGGCGGGAGGGCCTTACGAGCAGTACTTC
CDR3: CSVEDSWAGGPYEQYF

size: few
V: TRBV29-1
J: TRBJ2-6
D: -
DNA: TGCAGCGTGGACGGGAGCTCTGGGGCCAACGTCCTGACTTTC
CDR3: CSVDGSSGANVLTF

size: -
V: TRBV12-3/TRBV12-4
J: TRBJ1-5
D: TRBD1
DNA: TGTGCCAGCAGTTACGGGACAGGGAATCAGCCCCAGCATTTT
CDR3: CASSYGTGNQPQHF

size: -
V: TRBV19
J: TRBJ2-7
D: -
DNA: TGTGCCAGTAGTTGGGCTGGCGGGGTGTTCTACGAGCAGTACTTC
CDR3: CASSWAGGVFYEQYF

size: -
V: TRBV7-3
J: TRBJ2-1
D: TRBD2
DNA: TGTGCCAGCAGCTTAGGGTCCCTAGCGGGGGGGGGTGATGAGCAGTTCTTC
CDR3: CASSLGSLAGGGDEQFF

size: -
V: TRBV4-1
J: TRBJ1-2
D: -
DNA: TGCGCCAGCAGCCAAGATCCGGACCCTAACTATGGCTACACCTTC
CDR3: CASSQDPDPNYGYTF

size: few
V: TRBV12-3/TRBV12-4
J: TRBJ2-3
D: TRBD2
DNA: TGTGCCAGCAGACCGGGACTAGCGGGTACGCAGTATTTT
CDR3: CASRPGLAGTQYF

size: few
V: TRBV29-1
J: TRBJ2-5
D: -
DNA: TGCAGCACCAGGGACGGCCAAGAGACCCAGTACTTC
CDR3: CSTRDGQETQYF

size: once
V: TRBV6-6
J: TRBJ1-4
D: -
DNA: TGTGCCTCCACAGGGCAGGGTTATGAAAAACTGTTTTTT
CDR3: CASTGQGYEKLFF

size: -
V: TRBV6-6
J: TRBJ1-2
D: -
DNA: TGTGCCAGCAGTACTGGATCCTACGGCTATGGCTACACCTTC
CDR3: CASSTGSYGYGYTF

size: -
V: TRBV4-2
J: TRBJ2-7
D: TRBD1
DNA: TGTGCCAGCAGCGGACAGGGTGATCCCTACGAGCAGTACTTC
CDR3: CASSGQGDPYEQYF

size: -
V: TRBV7-9
J: TRBJ2-7
D: -
DNA: TGTGCCAGCCAACAACTCGCGGGTTCTGGCGAGCAGTACTTC
CDR3: CASQQLAGSGEQYF

size: -
V: TRBV6-5
J: TRBJ1-2
D: -
DNA: TGTGCCAGCAAGACGCCGGGACATTGGAACTATGGCTACACCTTC
CDR3: CASKTPGHWNYGYTF

size: -
V: TRBV29-1
J: TRBJ2-7
D: -
DNA: TGCAGCGCTAAGAGCTCCTACGAGCAGTACTTC
CDR3: CSAKSSYEQYF

size: -
V: TRBV3-1
J: TRBJ2-4
D: TRBD1
DNA: TGTGCCAGCAGACGGACAGGAGCCAAAAACATTCAGTACTTC
CDR3: CASRRTGAKNIQYF

size: -
V: TRBV28
J: TRBJ2-2
D: TRBD2
DNA: TGTGCCAGCAGAGCGGGAGGCTCCGGGGAGCTGTTTTTT
CDR3: CASRAGGSGELFF

size: few
V: TRBV5-1
J: TRBJ2-7
D: -
DNA: TGCGCCAGCAGCGTGACTTACTACAATGAGCAGTACTTC
CDR3: CASSVTYYNEQYF

size: -
V: TRBV2
J: TRBJ2-1
D: -
DNA: TGTGCCAGCATCCGTCAGGGCTCCTACAATGAGCAGTTCTTC
CDR3: CASIRQGSYNEQFF

size: -
V: TRBV28
J: TRBJ1-2
D: -
DNA: TGTGCCAGCAGAGTTTGGACCGGGACAAGACGCTACACCTTC
CDR3: CASRVWTGTRRYTF

size: -
V: TRBV12-5
J: TRBJ2-3
D: -
DNA: TGTGATAGTGGTTTGGCCACCGGGAGTCCTTCAGATACGCAGTATTTT
CDR3: CDSGLATGSPSDTQYF

size: -
V: TRBV4-3
J: TRBJ2-3
D: -
DNA: TGCGCCAGCAGCCAAGCGGGTGGGGGCTCGGGGGCAGATACGCAGTATTTT
CDR3: CASSQAGGGSGADTQYF

size: -
V: TRBV7-9
J: TRBJ1-1
D: TRBD1
DNA: TGTGCCAGCAGCTCTCTCCCCGGACAGGTGAACACTGAAGCTTTCTTT
CDR3: CASSSLPGQVNTEAFF

size: -
V: TRBV14
J: TRBJ2-6
D: -
DNA: TGTGCCAGCAGCCAAGGGACCCTCACGACTTCCCTCTCTGGGGCCAACGTCCTGACTTTC
CDR3: CASSQGTLTTSLSGANVLTF

size: -
V: TRBV5-1
J: TRBJ2-2
D: -
DNA: TGCGCCAGCACGCCCGGCAGGGCCTCGGGGGAGCTGTTTTTT
CDR3: CASTPGRASGELFF

size: -
V: TRBV10-3
J: TRBJ2-7
D: -
DNA: TGTGCCATCAGTGAGTCCGGGGGTCCGGCGTTGAGGGGCGAGCAGTACTTC
CDR3: CAISESGGPALRGEQYF

size: -
V: TRBV14
J: TRBJ1-2
D: -
DNA: TGTGCCAGCAGCCAAGAAGATAGGGGTACCCTCTATGGCTACACCTTC
CDR3: CASSQEDRGTLYGYTF

size: -
V: TRBV15
J: TRBJ1-1
D: -
DNA: TGTGCCACCAGCAGAGATCAGGGGCAGGCGGACCACACTGAAGCTTTCTTT
CDR3: CATSRDQGQADHTEAFF

size: -
V: TRBV7-9
J: TRBJ2-7
D: TRBD1
DNA: TGTGCCAGCAGCTCGGACGGGCGACAGGGCGAGCAGTACTTC
CDR3: CASSSDGRQGEQYF

size: -
V: TRBV20-1
J: TRBJ2-7
D: TRBD2
DNA: TGCAGTGCGAACCCGGGACTAGCGGGGGGCCGGTCCTACGAGCAGTACTTC
CDR3: CSANPGLAGGRSYEQYF

size: -
V: TRBV29-1
J: TRBJ2-1
D: -
DNA: TGCAGCGTTGAAGACCCGACCCTCTCATGGAATGAGCAGTTCTTC
CDR3: CSVEDPTLSWNEQFF

size: -
V: TRBV11-1
J: TRBJ2-7
D: TRBD1
DNA: TGTGCCAGCAGCTCAACCGGGACAGCCGGTTACGAGCAGTACTTC
CDR3: CASSSTGTAGYEQYF

size: -
V: TRBV2
J: TRBJ2-7
D: -
DNA: TGTGCCAGCACCAGGACTGTAGTTAACTCCGAGCAGTACTTC
CDR3: CASTRTVVNSEQYF

size: once
V: TRBV5-6
J: TRBJ1-2
D: -
DNA: TGTGCCAGCAGCTTGGAGCAGTATCTCTATGGCTACACCTTC
CDR3: CASSLEQYLYGYTF

size: -
V: TRBV27
J: TRBJ2-3
D: TRBD1
DNA: TGTGCCAGCAGGCCAGGGGGCACAGATATGCAGTATTTT
CDR3: CASRPGGTDMQYF

size: -
V: TRBV7-3
J: TRBJ2-1
D: TRBD2
DNA: TGTGCCAGCAGCCGTCCGGGACTAGCCTCCAATGAGCAGTTCTTC
CDR3: CASSRPGLASNEQFF

size: -
V: TRBV6-5
J: TRBJ1-6
D: -
DNA: TGTGCCAGCAGGGGAAACCGGGACGGTAATAATTCACCCCTCCACTTT
CDR3: CASRGNRDGNNSPLHF

size: -
V: TRBV29-1
J: TRBJ1-4
D: -
DNA: TGCAGCGTCGCACAGGGAGCAACTAATGAAAAACTGTTTTTT
CDR3: CSVAQGATNEKLFF

size: -
V: TRBV5-1
J: TRBJ1-1
D: -
DNA: TGCGCCAGCAGCTTGGCCGGGGTCGAGGGCGCTGAAGCTTTCTTT
CDR3: CASSLAGVEGAEAFF

size: -
V: TRBV7-2
J: TRBJ1-6
D: -
DNA: TGTGCCAGCAGCTCCCCTATCGGGGTCAGATCACCCCTCCACTTT
CDR3: CASSSPIGVRSPLHF

size: -
V: TRBV5-1
J: TRBJ2-5
D: TRBD1
DNA: TGCGCCAGCAGCCCAAGCCCACAGGGGGCGCAGGAGACCCAGTACTTC
CDR3: CASSPSPQGAQETQYF

size: -
V: TRBV5-1
J: TRBJ1-4
D: TRBD1
DNA: TGCGCCAGCAGCCCGGGGACAGAGGCTAGTGAAAAACTGTTTTTT
CDR3: CASSPGTEASEKLFF

size: -
V: TRBV29-1
J: TRBJ2-3
D: -
DNA: TGCAGCTCTTCTCATCCTACAGATACGCAGTATTTT
CDR3: CSSSHPTDTQYF

size: many
V: TRBV24-1
J: TRBJ2-2
D: -
DNA: TGTGCCACCAGTGACGAGGACCCGGACACCGGGGAGCTGTTTTTT
CDR3: CATSDEDPDTGELFF

size: -
V: TRBV20-1
J: TRBJ2-3
D: -
DNA: TGCAGTGCTAGAGATTGGAGCACAGATACGCAGTATTTT
CDR3: CSARDWSTDTQYF

size: -
V: TRBV7-2
J: TRBJ2-7
D: -
DNA: TGTGCCAGCAGCTATAGGGGCGGGGCCCACTCCTTCTACGAGCAGTACTTC
CDR3: CASSYRGGAHSFYEQYF

size: -
V: TRBV29-1
J: TRBJ2-4
D: TRBD1
DNA: TGCAGCGTTGAAAAGACAGGGGAAGGCAAAAACATTCAGTACTTC
CDR3: CSVEKTGEGKNIQYF

size: -
V: TRBV6-5
J: TRBJ2-5
D: TRBD1
DNA: TGTGCCAGCAGTTACGGGACAGGAGTTGTAGAGCAGTACTTC
CDR3: CASSYGTGVVEQYF